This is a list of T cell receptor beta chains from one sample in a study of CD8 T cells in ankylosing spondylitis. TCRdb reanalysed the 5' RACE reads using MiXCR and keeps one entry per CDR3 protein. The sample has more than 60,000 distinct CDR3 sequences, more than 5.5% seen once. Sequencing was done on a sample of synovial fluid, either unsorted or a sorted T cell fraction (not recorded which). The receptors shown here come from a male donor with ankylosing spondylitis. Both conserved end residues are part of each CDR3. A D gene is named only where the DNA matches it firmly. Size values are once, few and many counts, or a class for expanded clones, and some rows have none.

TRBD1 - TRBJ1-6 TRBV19 TGTGCCAGTAGTAACCTACAGGGGACGGATTCACCCCTCCACTTT CASSNLQGTDSPLHF
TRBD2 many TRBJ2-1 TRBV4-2 TGTGCCAGCAGCCTACCGGGACTAGCGGGAGTTGGGGAGCAGTTCTTC CASSLPGLAGVGEQFF
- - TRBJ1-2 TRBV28 TGTGCCAGCCTTTCCGAGGGGCACTATGGCTACACCTTC CASLSEGHYGYTF
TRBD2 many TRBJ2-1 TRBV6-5 TGTGCCAGCAGGGGGGTGGGGGGGGAGCAGTTCTTC CASRGVGGEQFF
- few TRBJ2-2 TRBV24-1 TGTGCCACCAGTCGACACACCGGGGAGCTGTTTTTT CATSRHTGELFF
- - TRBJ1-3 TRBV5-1 TGCGCCAGCGCCTCGGGGCAGCCTGGAAACACCATATATTTT CASASGQPGNTIYF
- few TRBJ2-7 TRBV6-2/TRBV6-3 - CASSSSTSPPYEQYF
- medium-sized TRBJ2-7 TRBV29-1 TGCAGCGTGCGGGACGTCGGCGAGCAGTACTTC CSVRDVGEQYF
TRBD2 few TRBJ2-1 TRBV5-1 TGCGCCAGCAGCTTGGTGGGGACCCGGGGGGATGAGCAGTTCTTC CASSLVGTRGDEQFF
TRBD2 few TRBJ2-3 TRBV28 TGTGCCAGCAGAACGGTTAGCGGGAGGAGCACAGATACGCAGTATTTT CASRTVSGRSTDTQYF
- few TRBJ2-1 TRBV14 TGTGCCAGCAGCCGCCCCTACAATGAGCAGTTCTTC CASSRPYNEQFF
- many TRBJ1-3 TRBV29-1 TGCAGCGTTACTAACCCCCCTGGCAACTCTGGAAACACCATATATTTT CSVTNPPGNSGNTIYF
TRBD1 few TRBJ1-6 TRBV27 TGTGCCAGCAGTACCCGGACAGGGACTATCGGGTATAATTCACCCCTCCACTTT CASSTRTGTIGYNSPLHF
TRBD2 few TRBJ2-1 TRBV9 TGTGCCAGCAGCGTAGGGCCAGCGGGAGTAATGAATGAGCAGTTCTTC CASSVGPAGVMNEQFF
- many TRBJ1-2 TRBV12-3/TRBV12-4 TGTGCCAGCAGTTCCCGGACAGCCTATGGAGGCTACACCTTC CASSSRTAYGGYTF
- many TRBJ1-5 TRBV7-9 TGTGCCAGCAGCCGAGGTATGGAGCCCCAGCATTTT CASSRGMEPQHF
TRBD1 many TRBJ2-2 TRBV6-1 TGTGCAGCGACAGGGGATAACACCGGGGAGCTGTTTTTT CAATGDNTGELFF
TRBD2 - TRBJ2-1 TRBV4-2 TGTGCCAGCAGCCAAGAAGGACTAGCGGACGAATTTCCCTACAATGAGCAGTTCTTC CASSQEGLADEFPYNEQFF
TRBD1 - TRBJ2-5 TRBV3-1 TGTGCCAGCAGCCAAGATTACAGGGGGAGAGAGACCCAGTACTTC CASSQDYRGRETQYF
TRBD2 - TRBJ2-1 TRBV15 TGTGCCACCAGCAGAGATGTGAGAGTTCTAGCGGGAGGGGGTGAGCAGTTCTTC CATSRDVRVLAGGGEQFF
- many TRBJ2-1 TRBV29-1 TGCAGCGTCGACAGGGCGGGAAATGAGCAGTTCTTC CSVDRAGNEQFF
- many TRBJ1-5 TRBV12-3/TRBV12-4 TGTGCCAGCAGTACCCCCGGGGGCTCGGGACAGCCCCAGCATTTT CASSTPGGSGQPQHF
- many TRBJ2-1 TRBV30 TGTGCCTGGAGGCCCCTGGGTGAGGAGCAGTTCTTC CAWRPLGEEQFF
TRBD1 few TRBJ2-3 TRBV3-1 TGTGCCAGCAGCCAGGGACAGGGGTACACAGATACGCAGTATTTT CASSQGQGYTDTQYF
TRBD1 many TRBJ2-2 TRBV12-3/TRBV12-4 TGTGCCAGCAGTACCGACAGGGGGGACACCGGGGAGCTGTTTTTT CASSTDRGDTGELFF
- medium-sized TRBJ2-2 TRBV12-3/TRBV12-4 TGTGCCAGCAGTCCAGGGACGCTGCGGGCCGGGGAGCTGTTTTTT CASSPGTLRAGELFF
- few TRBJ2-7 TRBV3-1 TGTGCCAGCAGCCAAGAGTCCCGGGACGGACCCTACGAGCAGTACTTC CASSQESRDGPYEQYF
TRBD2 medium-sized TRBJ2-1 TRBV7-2 TGTGCCAGCAGCCTCGGGACTAGCGGGACCCTGAATGAGCAGTTCTTC CASSLGTSGTLNEQFF
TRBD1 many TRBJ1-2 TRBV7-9 TGTGCCAGCAGCTTAGGTGGAACAGGGGCATATGGCTACACCTTC CASSLGGTGAYGYTF
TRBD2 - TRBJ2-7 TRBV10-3 TGTGCCACGGCGGGGGGAAACTACGAGCAGTACTTC CATAGGNYEQYF
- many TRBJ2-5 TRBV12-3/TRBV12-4 TGTGCCAGCAGTATGGGACTCCTAGGGGGGGAGACCCAGTACTTC CASSMGLLGGETQYF